This is a list of T cell receptor beta chains from one sample in a study of cytomegalovirus exposure and HLA in healthy donors. Some clones are missing from TCRdb's copy, which holds only in-frame ones; the method was immunoSEQ multiplex PCR. The sample yields about 190,000 clones, 75% to 90% seen once. Sequenced sample: PBMCs. The receptors stem from a man in his forties or fifties in good health and CMV-seronegative. Each CDR3 is given with its conserved first and last residue. The D gene is left open where the match is weak. Size tells how often a clone was seen (once, few, many) or the class of an expanded clone, and some rows leave it out.

j_call	d_call	v_call	cdr3_length	clone_size	cdr3_nt	cdr3_aa
TRBJ2-3	TRBD2	TRBV6-5	14	once	TGTGCCAGCAGGGAAGCGGGGGGCACAGATACGCAGTATTTT	CASREAGGTDTQYF
TRBJ2-3	TRBD2	TRBV18	16	NA	TGTGCCAGCTCACCACCGGGACTAGCGGTCACAGATACGCAGTATTTT	CASSPPGLAVTDTQYF
TRBJ1-1	NA	TRBV11-2	13	once	TGTGCCAGCTCCGGGGGGATGAACACTGAAGCTTTCTTT	CASSGGMNTEAFF
TRBJ2-2	TRBD1	TRBV7-8	15	NA	TGTGCCAGCAGCCCCCGGACAGGAGTCACCGGGGAGCTGTTTTTT	CASSPRTGVTGELFF
TRBJ2-4	NA	TRBV28	15	NA	TGTGCCAGCAGTCTCTCAGGGGCAGCCAAAAACATTCAGTACTTC	CASSLSGAAKNIQYF
TRBJ2-5	NA	TRBV10-2	14	NA	TGCGCCAGCAGTGATATTCTGGCCGAAGAGACCCAGTACTTC	CASSDILAEETQYF
TRBJ1-2	NA	TRBV19	15	NA	TGTGCCAGTTCCCCGAGGGAAAAAGTTATCTATGGCTACACCTTC	CASSPREKVIYGYTF
TRBJ2-7	NA	TRBV7-8	12	NA	TGTGCCAGCAGCTTACTAGTACTCGAGCAGTACTTC	CASSLLVLEQYF
TRBJ2-7	NA	TRBV20-1	11	NA	TGCAGTGCTAGAGCGGGAGTCGAGCAGTACTTC	CSARAGVEQYF
TRBJ2-5	NA	TRBV4-2	16	NA	TGTGCCAGCAGCCAAGATCGAATGGGGGCCAGGGAGACCCAGTACTTC	CASSQDRMGARETQYF
TRBJ1-2	NA	TRBV29-1	14	NA	TGCAGCGTTGAAGAAGGGTACCGGGGGGATGGCTACACCTTC	CSVEEGYRGDGYTF
TRBJ1-5	TRBD1	TRBV27	15	NA	TGTGCCAGCAGTTGGGACAGCCTGGGCAATCAGCCCCAGCATTTT	CASSWDSLGNQPQHF
TRBJ2-5	NA	TRBV5-1	14	NA	TGCGCCAGCAGACTCGTTCAGGGGCTTGAGACCCAGTACTTC	CASRLVQGLETQYF
TRBJ2-7	NA	TRBV29-1	13	NA	TGCAGCGCGCGGACAGTTCCCTCCTACGAGCAGTACTTC	CSARTVPSYEQYF
TRBJ2-3	TRBD1	TRBV5-8	14	once	TGTGCCAGCATGGGACAGGGGGCGGCAGATACGCAGTATTTT	CASMGQGAADTQYF
TRBJ2-5	NA	TRBV4-1	16	NA	TGCGCCAGCAGCCAGGCGGGTAATAAGGCCCAAGAGACCCAGTACTTC	CASSQAGNKAQETQYF
TRBJ2-2	NA	TRBV29-1	13	NA	TGCAGCGTCTCCGCCCAGGGTTCCGGGGAGCTGTTTTTT	CSVSAQGSGELFF
TRBJ2-7	NA	TRBV27	15	NA	TGTGCCAGGCCCCCCGAGTTGAAAGAAGAGGACGAGCAGTACTTC	CARPPELKEEDEQYF
TRBJ2-7	NA	TRBV7-9	15	NA	TGTGCCAGCAGCTTAGATGGGGCAGCACCCTACGAGCAGTACTTC	CASSLDGAAPYEQYF
TRBJ1-2	NA	TRBV6-5	15	NA	TGTGCCAGCAGCTCATCCTGGACAGCTAACTATGGCTACACCTTC	CASSSSWTANYGYTF
TRBJ1-2	NA	TRBV25-1	13	NA	TGTGCCAGCAGTGAAGAAGAGGACTATGGCTACACCTTC	CASSEEEDYGYTF
TRBJ1-3	NA	TRBV27	14	NA	TGTGCCAGCAGTTTAAGACAGAACGGAAACACCATATATTTT	CASSLRQNGNTIYF
TRBJ1-1	NA	TRBV7-6	13	few	TGTGCCAGCAGTTCACAGGTTAACACTGAAGCTTTCTTT	CASSSQVNTEAFF
TRBJ1-2	TRBD1	TRBV7-2	14	NA	TGTGCCAGCACCGAAAGGACAGGGGCTGTCGGCTACACCTTC	CASTERTGAVGYTF
TRBJ2-5	NA	TRBV4-3	14	NA	TGCGCCAGCAGCCCCTGGGGGGGCGGGGAGACCCAGTACTTC	CASSPWGGGETQYF
TRBJ1-4	NA	TRBV5-1	16	NA	TGCGCCAGCAGCTCATCCCCGACGGGAACTAATGAAAAACTGTTTTTT	CASSSSPTGTNEKLFF
TRBJ1-5	NA	TRBV30	11	once	TGTGCCCACGGAGTATTTGGTCCCCAGCATTTT	CAHGVFGPQHF
TRBJ2-1	TRBD2	TRBV2	15	NA	TGTGCCAGCAGTGAGCGGGGACTAGCGGGAGTTGAGCAGTTCTTC	CASSERGLAGVEQFF
TRBJ2-4	NA	TRBV28	16	NA	TGTGCCAGCAGTTTACAGGCCGGTGGAGCCAAAAACATTCAGTACTTC	CASSLQAGGAKNIQYF
TRBJ1-1	NA	TRBV6-5	14	NA	TGTGCCAGCAGTTACACAGGTCAGAACACTGAAGCTTTCTTT	CASSYTGQNTEAFF